Here is one T cell receptor (beta chain) with its context. As yet, its antigen is unknown. Between the trimmed V and J ends, which lost 4 bases and 4 bases, there was a span of 11 bases. Germline assignment: CDR1 LNHDA and CDR2 SQIVND (reference sequence). The CDR3 length is 13 residues. Healthy controls were blood donor buffy coats. This specimen comes from a study of STAT5B mutations in CD4+ large granular lymphocyte leukemia. Study-wide results and caveats: Compared with healthy controls (2/35), patient top clones favored TRBV06 (8/27). Main leukemic clonotypes were patient-specific, but more than 20% appeared at low frequency elsewhere.

The protocol was immunoSEQ multiplex PCR, while the TCRdb copy is restricted to in-frame clones and leaves out a portion. The table includes roughly 34,000 clones, roughly 81% detected once. Material for sequencing was CD4+ T cells from blood buffy coats. This chain joins TRBV19 and TRBJ2-7; D is unresolved. This receptor was taken from a human donor in good health. The CDR3, as DNA: TGTGCCAGTAGTACTAGGGTCGCTTACGAGCAGTACTTC. Encoded protein: CASSTRVAYEQYF.